This T cell receptor (beta chain) derives from a study of blood T cell repertoires in COVID-19. TCRdb keeps only in-frame clones here, not all; method: immunoSEQ multiplex PCR. The sample holds about 180,000 clones; roughly 89% are singletons and the top ten take approximately 2.3%. Sequencing was performed on PBMCs or T cells enriched from blood (not recorded which). This sequence was found in a woman in her thirties or forties with acute COVID-19.

The CDR3 sequence: CASSFDSSETGELFF. For the CDR3, the DNA is TGTGCCAGCAGCTTTGACTCCTCAGAGACCGGGGAGCTGTTTTTT. The chain couples TRBV7-2 to TRBJ2-2; D unresolved. V lost 3 bases and J 5 bases, leaving 13 bases between the germline ends. The germline gives CDR1 SGHTA, CDR2 FQGNSA. There are 15 residues in the CDR3.